These T cell receptor beta chains were read from a single sample in a study of blood T cells in healthy people across ages. TCRdb passed the 5' RACE reads through MiXCR, listing each CDR3 protein once. The table lists 1.5 million to 2 million distinct CDR3 sequences, about two fifths of them singletons. The specimen was blood. The receptors derive from a human donor in good health. The CDR3 runs from the conserved cysteine through the conserved F or W. D genes are given only for firm matches. Only part of the rows carry a size: once, few, many, or a class if the clone is expanded.

V gene	D gene	J gene	clone size	CDR3 protein	CDR3 DNA
TRBV19	NA	TRBJ2-1	NA	CASSILEGHEQFF	TGTGCCAGTAGTATTTTGGAGGGGCATGAGCAGTTCTTC
TRBV6-5	NA	TRBJ2-7	many	CASRPSSPYAEQYF	TGTGCCAGCAGGCCATCCTCGCCATACGCCGAGCAGTACTTC
TRBV20-1	NA	TRBJ1-1	NA	CSAPTVNTEAFF	TGCAGTGCCCCTACAGTAAACACTGAAGCTTTCTTT
TRBV3-1	NA	TRBJ1-2	few	CASSPLQGPGVGYTF	TGTGCCAGCAGCCCGTTACAGGGTCCAGGCGTAGGCTACACCTTC
TRBV4-3	TRBD1	TRBJ2-5	few	CASSQDIDRAETQYF	TGCGCCAGCAGCCAAGATATTGACAGGGCAGAGACCCAGTACTTC
TRBV29-1	TRBD2	TRBJ2-5	NA	CSSSRGLAGETQYF	TGCAGCTCGAGTCGCGGACTAGCGGGGGAGACCCAGTACTTC
TRBV3-1	NA	TRBJ1-1	NA	CASRQQGGTEAFF	TGTGCCAGCAGGCAACAGGGCGGCACTGAAGCTTTCTTT
TRBV20-1	TRBD2	TRBJ2-1	NA	CSARAPSGGANEQFF	TGCAGTGCTAGAGCTCCTAGCGGGGGGGCCAATGAGCAGTTCTTC
TRBV20-1	TRBD1	TRBJ1-2	few	CSATRFQGAGGYTF	TGCAGTGCAACACGATTTCAGGGGGCGGGGGGCTACACCTTC
TRBV20-1	NA	TRBJ2-1	NA	CSARDYPVEGRGQFF	TGCAGTGCTAGAGATTATCCGGTAGAGGGAAGGGGGCAGTTCTTC
TRBV15	NA	TRBJ2-1	NA	CATSTSPGSYDEQFF	TGTGCCACCAGCACTAGCCCTGGCTCCTACGATGAGCAGTTCTTC
TRBV10-3	NA	TRBJ2-1	few	CAISGSHNEQFF	TGTGCCATCAGTGGAAGCCACAATGAGCAGTTCTTC
TRBV29-1	NA	TRBJ2-7	few	CSVGHGGYEQYF	TGCAGCGTGGGGCATGGGGGATACGAGCAGTACTTC
TRBV6-1	NA	TRBJ2-7	NA	CASSEAIGQVYEQYF	TGTGCCAGCAGTGAAGCAATAGGGCAGGTCTACGAGCAGTACTTC
TRBV27	TRBD2	TRBJ2-1	few	CASSSGTSLENEQFF	TGTGCCAGCAGTTCCGGGACTAGCCTTGAAAATGAGCAGTTCTTC
TRBV20-1	NA	TRBJ2-6	NA	CSARGATPGANVLTF	TGCAGTGCTAGAGGGGCGACCCCTGGGGCCAACGTCCTGACTTTC
TRBV11-2	NA	TRBJ2-7	NA	CASSLGDGTLGPYEQYF	TGTGCCAGCAGCTTAGGGGACGGGACCCTCGGACCCTACGAGCAGTACTTC
TRBV4-3	NA	TRBJ2-3	NA	CASSHNGGAGTQYF	TGCGCCAGCAGCCATAACGGGGGTGCGGGTACGCAGTATTTT
TRBV29-1	NA	TRBJ1-2	few	CSVESRRSGHNYGYTF	TGCAGCGTTGAATCTCGCAGGTCGGGACACAACTATGGCTACACCTTC
TRBV12-3/TRBV12-4	NA	TRBJ2-6	NA	CASIVAGANVLTF	TGTGCCAGCATCGTAGCTGGGGCCAACGTCCTGACTTTC
TRBV5-1	TRBD2	TRBJ2-7	NA	CASSKPTSGGAHEQYF	TGCGCCAGCAGCAAACCAACTAGCGGGGGGGCCCACGAGCAGTACTTC
TRBV29-1	TRBD1	TRBJ2-7	NA	CSVGETGGNEQYF	TGCAGCGTTGGAGAGACAGGGGGCAACGAGCAGTACTTC
TRBV5-1	NA	TRBJ2-7	NA	CASSPGPTAYEQYF	TGCGCCAGCAGCCCTGGACCGACCGCCTACGAGCAGTACTTC
TRBV5-1	NA	TRBJ2-5	few	CASSLAGQGDQETQYF	TGCGCCAGCAGCTTGGCCGGCCAGGGTGACCAAGAGACCCAGTACTTC
TRBV20-1	NA	TRBJ1-2	NA	CSARYRDRYGYTF	TGCAGTGCTAGATACAGGGACCGCTATGGCTACACCTTC
TRBV18	NA	TRBJ1-2	NA	CASSTKQEAYGYTF	TGTGCCAGCTCAACCAAACAGGAGGCCTATGGCTACACCTTC
TRBV2	NA	TRBJ2-3	NA	CASSPWAGLVADTQYF	TGTGCCAGCAGCCCCTGGGCAGGGCTGGTTGCAGATACGCAGTATTTT
TRBV5-1	NA	TRBJ1-1	few	CASSLVMEGTEAFF	TGCGCCAGCAGCTTGGTTATGGAGGGGACTGAAGCTTTCTTT
TRBV11-3	NA	TRBJ1-1	NA	CASGRGLNTEAFF	TGTGCCAGCGGGCGGGGGTTGAACACTGAAGCTTTCTTT
TRBV10-3	TRBD1	TRBJ2-7	few	CAISESRQGALEQYF	TGTGCCATCAGTGAGTCGCGGCAGGGGGCTCTTGAGCAGTACTTC
TRBV7-2	NA	TRBJ2-2	NA	CASSLEGVRNTGELFF	TGTGCCAGCAGCTTAGAAGGTGTGCGGAACACCGGGGAGCTGTTTTTT
TRBV12-3/TRBV12-4	TRBD2	TRBJ2-3	NA	CASSDPSSGASTDTQYF	TGTGCCAGCAGCGACCCCTCTAGCGGGGCTAGCACAGATACGCAGTATTTT
TRBV7-9	NA	TRBJ1-1	few	CASSFGGNEAFF	TGTGCCAGCAGCTTTGGAGGCAATGAAGCTTTCTTT
TRBV6-5	NA	TRBJ2-3	NA	CASRKQLASTDTQYF	TGTGCCAGCCGGAAACAGTTAGCTAGCACAGATACGCAGTATTTT
TRBV29-1	NA	TRBJ2-3	NA	CSVSQGRRGADTQYF	TGCAGCGTATCACAGGGGAGGAGGGGTGCAGATACGCAGTATTTT
TRBV5-5	NA	TRBJ1-5	once	CASSWEVFQPQHF	TGTGCCAGCAGCTGGGAGGTTTTTCAGCCCCAGCATTTT
TRBV6-5	TRBD1	TRBJ1-2	few	CASTGTGGGYTF	TGTGCCAGCACCGGGACAGGGGGCGGCTACACCTTC
TRBV12-3/TRBV12-4	NA	TRBJ2-7	NA	CASSLNRLKSYEQYF	TGTGCCAGCAGTTTAAACAGGCTTAAAAGCTACGAGCAGTACTTC
TRBV7-2	NA	TRBJ1-5	NA	CASSLDVEEPQHF	TGTGCCAGCAGCTTAGATGTGGAGGAGCCCCAGCATTTT